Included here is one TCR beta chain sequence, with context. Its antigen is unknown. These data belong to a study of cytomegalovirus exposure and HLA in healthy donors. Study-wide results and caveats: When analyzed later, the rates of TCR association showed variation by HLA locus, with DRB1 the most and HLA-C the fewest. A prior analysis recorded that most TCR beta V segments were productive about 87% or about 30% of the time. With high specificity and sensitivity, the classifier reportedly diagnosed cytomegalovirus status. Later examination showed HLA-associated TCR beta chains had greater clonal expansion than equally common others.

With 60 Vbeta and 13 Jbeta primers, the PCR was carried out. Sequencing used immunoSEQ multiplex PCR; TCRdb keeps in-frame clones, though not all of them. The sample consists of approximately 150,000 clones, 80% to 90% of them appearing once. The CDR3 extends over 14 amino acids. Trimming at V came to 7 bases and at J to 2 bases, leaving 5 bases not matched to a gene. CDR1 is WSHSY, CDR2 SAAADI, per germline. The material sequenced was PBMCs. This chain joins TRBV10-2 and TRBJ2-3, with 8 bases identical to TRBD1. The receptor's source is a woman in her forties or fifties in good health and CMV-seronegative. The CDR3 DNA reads TGCGCCAGCAACGACAGGGGCGACACAGATACGCAGTATTTT. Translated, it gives CASNDRGDTDTQYF.